Listed below are T cell receptor beta chains from one sample, sequenced in a study of blood T cell repertoires in COVID-19. Produced via immunoSEQ multiplex PCR; TCRdb's table is partial and in-frame only. The sample has 200,000 or so clones, over 80% seen once. Sequencing was carried out using peripheral blood. These TCRs come from a woman between 35 and 50 years old with acute or convalescent COVID-19. The CDR3 runs from the conserved cysteine through the conserved F or W. D genes are given only for firm matches. Not all rows give a size; the values are once, few, many and, for expanded clones, a class.

>-|TRBD2|TRBV2|TRBJ2-1
CASRGGSGTSFYNEQFF
TGTGCCAGCAGGGGGGGATCCGGGACTAGCTTCTACAATGAGCAGTTCTTC
>-|-|TRBV6-1|TRBJ1-1
CASSALRLVMNTEAFF
TGTGCCAGCAGTGCTCTCAGGTTAGTTATGAACACTGAAGCTTTCTTT
>-|TRBD1|TRBV19|TRBJ2-3
CASSILTGAVDTQYF
TGTGCCAGTAGTATCCTAACAGGGGCGGTAGATACGCAGTATTTT
>-|-|TRBV19|TRBJ1-1
CASSIAISTEAFF
TGTGCCAGTAGTATCGCCATTAGCACTGAAGCTTTCTTT
>-|TRBD2|TRBV6-5|TRBJ2-5
CASRASGRETQYF
TGTGCCAGCAGGGCTAGCGGGAGAGAGACCCAGTACTTC
>-|TRBD1|TRBV29-1|TRBJ1-1
CSALGQERNTEAFF
TGCAGCGCCCTAGGACAGGAAAGGAACACTGAAGCTTTCTTT
>-|TRBD2|TRBV7-9|TRBJ2-3
CASSLGEGRTDTQYF
TGTGCCAGCAGCTTGGGGGAGGGACGCACAGATACGCAGTATTTT
>-|TRBD1|TRBV5-1|TRBJ1-4
CASSEGQVPNEKLFF
TGCGCCAGCAGCGAAGGACAGGTTCCTAATGAAAAACTGTTTTTT
>-|TRBD1|TRBV9|TRBJ1-3
CASSVASQLAQGSGNTIYF
TGTGCCAGCAGCGTAGCCTCCCAACTCGCACAGGGGAGCGGAAACACCATATATTTT
>-|TRBD1|TRBV5-4|TRBJ1-2
CASSLGQGQGYTF
TGTGCCAGCAGCCTCGGACAGGGTCAAGGCTACACCTTC
>once|-|TRBV28|TRBJ1-2
CASSLQGRGRGYTF
TGTGCCAGCAGTTTACAAGGCAGGGGAAGAGGCTACACCTTC
>-|-|TRBV11-1|TRBJ1-2
CASAASYTF
TGTGCCAGCGCGGCGAGCTACACCTTC
>-|TRBD2|TRBV5-1|TRBJ2-3
CASSLYTAVGLAGSTDTQYF
TGCGCCAGCAGCTTGTATACCGCTGTTGGACTAGCGGGTTCCACAGATACGCAGTATTTT
>-|TRBD1|TRBV28|TRBJ2-1
CASSPGTGGGEQFF
TGTGCCAGCAGCCCCGGGACAGGGGGCGGTGAGCAGTTCTTC
>-|TRBD2|TRBV2|TRBJ2-2
CASRDFPGTSGRRTGELFF
TGTGCCAGCAGGGATTTTCCCGGGACTAGCGGGAGACGGACCGGGGAGCTGTTTTTT
>-|-|TRBV19|TRBJ1-5
CASSLGQPQHF
TGTGCCAGTAGTCTCGGTCAGCCCCAGCATTTT
>-|-|TRBV24-1|TRBJ1-1
CATSAGIPNTEAFF
TGTGCCACCAGTGCGGGGATACCGAACACTGAAGCTTTCTTT
>few|TRBD2|TRBV5-1|TRBJ2-3
CASSWFGGAEDTQYF
TGCGCCAGCAGCTGGTTCGGGGGGGCCGAAGATACGCAGTATTTT
>-|-|TRBV19|TRBJ1-1
CASSIPLSGNTEAFF
TGTGCCAGTAGTATTCCCCTATCGGGGAACACTGAAGCTTTCTTT
>-|-|TRBV28|TRBJ2-7
CASRPAGQTYEQYF
TGTGCCAGCAGACCGGCGGGACAGACATACGAGCAGTACTTC
>-|TRBD2|TRBV7-2|TRBJ2-7
CASSLGAGGFSYEQYF
TGTGCCAGCAGCTTAGGGGCGGGGGGGTTTTCCTACGAGCAGTACTTC
>-|TRBD1|TRBV3-1/TRBV3-2|TRBJ2-3
CASSPNRGESTDTQYF
TGTGCCAGCAGCCCGAACAGGGGCGAGAGCACAGATACGCAGTATTTT
>-|TRBD2|TRBV5-1|TRBJ2-2
CASSLGTSGTGELFF
TGCGCCAGCAGCCTCGGGACTAGCGGGACCGGGGAGCTGTTTTTT
>-|-|TRBV12-3/TRBV12-4|TRBJ2-4
CASSWVAVIQYF
TGTGCCAGCAGTTGGGTAGCGGTGATTCAGTACTTC
>-|-|TRBV20-1|TRBJ1-1
CSVRRQKAFF
TGCAGTGTCCGGCGGCAGAAAGCTTTCTTT
>-|TRBD1|TRBV4-1|TRBJ1-2
CASSQEPWTGDGYTF
TGCGCCAGCAGCCAAGAACCATGGACAGGGGATGGCTACACCTTC
>-|-|TRBV6-1|TRBJ1-6
CASSEARGIRSSYNSPLHF
TGTGCCAGCAGTGAAGCGCGAGGAATACGGAGCTCCTATAATTCACCCCTCCACTTT
>-|-|TRBV11-2|TRBJ2-2
CAGRTGNTGELFF
TGTGCCGGAAGGACTGGGAACACCGGGGAGCTGTTTTTT